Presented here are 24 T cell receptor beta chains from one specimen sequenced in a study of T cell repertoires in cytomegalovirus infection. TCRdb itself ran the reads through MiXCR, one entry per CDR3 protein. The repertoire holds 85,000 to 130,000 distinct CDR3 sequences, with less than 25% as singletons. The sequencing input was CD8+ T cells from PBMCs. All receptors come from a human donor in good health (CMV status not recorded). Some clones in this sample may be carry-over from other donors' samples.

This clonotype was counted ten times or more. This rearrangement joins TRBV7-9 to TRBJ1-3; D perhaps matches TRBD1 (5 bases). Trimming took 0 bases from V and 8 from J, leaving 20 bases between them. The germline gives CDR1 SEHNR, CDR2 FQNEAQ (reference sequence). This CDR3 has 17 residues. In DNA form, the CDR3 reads TGTGCCAGCAGCTTAGCAGCTCGCGGGGCCCGGGAGGACACCATATATTTT. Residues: CASSLAARGAREDTIYF.

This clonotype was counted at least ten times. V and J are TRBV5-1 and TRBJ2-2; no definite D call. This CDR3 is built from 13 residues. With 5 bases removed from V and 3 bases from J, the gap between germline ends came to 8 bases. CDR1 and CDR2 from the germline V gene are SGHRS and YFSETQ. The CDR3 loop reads CASSSLDTGELFF. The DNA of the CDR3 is TGCGCCAGCAGTAGCTTGGACACCGGGGAGCTGTTTTTT.

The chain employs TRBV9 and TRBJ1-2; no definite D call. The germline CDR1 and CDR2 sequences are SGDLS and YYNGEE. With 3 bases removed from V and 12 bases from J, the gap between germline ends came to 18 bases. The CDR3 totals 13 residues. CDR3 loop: CASSAGSGNPHTF. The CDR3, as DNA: TGTGCCAGCAGCGCAGGCTCCGGGAATCCCCACACCTTC.

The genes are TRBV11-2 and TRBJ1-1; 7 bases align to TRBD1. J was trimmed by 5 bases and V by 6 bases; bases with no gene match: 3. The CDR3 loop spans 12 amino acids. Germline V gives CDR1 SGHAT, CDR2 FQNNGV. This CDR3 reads CASSDRATEAFF. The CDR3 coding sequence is TGTGCCAGCAGTGACAGGGCTACTGAAGCTTTCTTT. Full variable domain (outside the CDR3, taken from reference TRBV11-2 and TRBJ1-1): EAGVAQSPRYKIIEKRQSVAFWCNPISGHATLYWYQQILGQGPKLLIQFQNNGVVDDSQLPKDRFSAERLKGVDSTLKIQPAKLEDSAVYLCASSDRATEAFFGQGTRLTVV.

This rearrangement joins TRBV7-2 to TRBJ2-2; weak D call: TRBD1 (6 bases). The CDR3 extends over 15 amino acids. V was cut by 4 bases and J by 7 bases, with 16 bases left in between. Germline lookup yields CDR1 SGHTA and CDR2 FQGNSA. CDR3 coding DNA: TGTGCCAGCAGCTCCTATGACAGGACGGTCGGGGAGCTGTTTTTT. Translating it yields CASSSYDRTVGELFF.

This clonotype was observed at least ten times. In DNA form, the CDR3 reads TGTGCCAGCAGTTTATCGTTCAGGGCGGTCGAGCAGTACTTC. Translation gives CASSLSFRAVEQYF. The genes are TRBV27 and TRBJ2-7; possible D gene TRBD1, 5 bases. Trimming shortened V by 0 bases and J by 6 bases, and 12 bases separated the two germline ends. Germline V CDR1 and CDR2: MNHEY, SMNVEV (reference sequence). The CDR3 contains 14 residues.

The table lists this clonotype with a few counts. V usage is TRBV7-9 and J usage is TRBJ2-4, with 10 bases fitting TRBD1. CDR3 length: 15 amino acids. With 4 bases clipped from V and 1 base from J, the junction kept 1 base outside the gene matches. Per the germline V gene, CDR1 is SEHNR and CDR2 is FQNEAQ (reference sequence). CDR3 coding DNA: TGTGCCAGCAGCTGGGGACAGGGGGCCAAAAACATTCAGTACTTC. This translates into CASSWGQGAKNIQYF. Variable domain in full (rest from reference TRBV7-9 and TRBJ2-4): DTGVSQNPRHKITKRGQNVTFRCDPISEHNRLYWYRQTLGQGPEFLTYFQNEAQLEKSRLLSDRFSAERPKGSFSTLEIQRTEQGDSAMYLCASSWGQGAKNIQYFGAGTRLSVL.

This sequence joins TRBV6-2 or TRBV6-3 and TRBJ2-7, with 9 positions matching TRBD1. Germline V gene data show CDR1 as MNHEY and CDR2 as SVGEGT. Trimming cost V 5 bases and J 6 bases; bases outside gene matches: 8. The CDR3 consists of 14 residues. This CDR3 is CASSPGQGIPEQYF. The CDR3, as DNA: TGTGCCAGCAGTCCGGGACAGGGAATTCCCGAGCAGTACTTC.

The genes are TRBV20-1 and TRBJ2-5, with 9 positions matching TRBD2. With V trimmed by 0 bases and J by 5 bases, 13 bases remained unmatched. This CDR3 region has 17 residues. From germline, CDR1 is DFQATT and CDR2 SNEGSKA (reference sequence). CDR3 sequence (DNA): TGCAGTGCTAGAGATCTATTAGTAGCGGGGGTATGGGAGACCCAGTACTTC. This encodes CSARDLLVAGVWETQYF.

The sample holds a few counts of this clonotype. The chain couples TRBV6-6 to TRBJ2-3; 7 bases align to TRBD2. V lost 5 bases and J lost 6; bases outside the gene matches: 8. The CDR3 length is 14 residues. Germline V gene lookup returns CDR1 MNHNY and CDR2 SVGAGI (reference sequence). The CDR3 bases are TGTGCCAGCAGTCGCGGGACTAAACTGGATACGCAGTATTTT. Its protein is CASSRGTKLDTQYF.

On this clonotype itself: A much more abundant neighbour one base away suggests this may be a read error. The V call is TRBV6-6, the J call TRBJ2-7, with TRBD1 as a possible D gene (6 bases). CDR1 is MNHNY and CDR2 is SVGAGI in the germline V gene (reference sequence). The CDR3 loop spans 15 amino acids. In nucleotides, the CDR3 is TGTGCCAGCAGTTACAATCGGGACACCTCCTACGAGAAGTACTTC. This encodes CASSYNRDTSYEKYF.

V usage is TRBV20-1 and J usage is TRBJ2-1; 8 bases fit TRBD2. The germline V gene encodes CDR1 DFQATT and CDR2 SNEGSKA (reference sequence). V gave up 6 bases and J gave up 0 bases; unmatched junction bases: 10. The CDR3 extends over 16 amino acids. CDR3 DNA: TGCAGTGCCACAGATAGCGGGACGAGCTCCTACAATGAGCAGTTCTTC. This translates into CSATDSGTSSYNEQFF.

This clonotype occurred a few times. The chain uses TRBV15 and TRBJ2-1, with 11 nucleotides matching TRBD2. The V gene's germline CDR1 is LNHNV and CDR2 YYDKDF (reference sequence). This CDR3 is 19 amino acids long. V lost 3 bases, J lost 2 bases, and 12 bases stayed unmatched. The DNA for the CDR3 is TGTGCCACCAGCAGCGCACTACCTCTAGCGGGAGGTCCCTACAATGAGCAGTTCTTC. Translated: CATSSALPLAGGPYNEQFF. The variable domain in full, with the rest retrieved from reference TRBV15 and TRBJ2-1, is DAMVIQNPRYQVTQFGKPVTLSCSQTLNHNVMYWYQQKSSQAPKLLFHYYDKDFNNEADTPDNFQSRRPNTSFCFLDIRSPGLGDTAMYLCATSSALPLAGGPYNEQFFGPGTRLTVL.

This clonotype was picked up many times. The CDR3 bases are TGTGCCAGCAGACCTGGGACTAGCCTTTTCTTC. This gives the protein CASRPGTSLFF. The rearrangement joins TRBV28 to TRBJ2-1; 9 bases match TRBD2. The CDR3 is 11 amino acids. Trimming cost V 6 bases and J 16 bases; bases outside gene matches: 7. Germline loops: CDR1 MDHEN, CDR2 SYDVKM. The variable domain in full, completed from reference TRBV28 and TRBJ2-1, reads DVKVTQSSRYLVKRTGEKVFLECVQDMDHENMFWYRQDPGLGLRLIYFSYDVKMKEKGDIPEGYSVSREKKERFSLILESASTNQTSMYLCASRPGTSLFFGPGTRLTVL.

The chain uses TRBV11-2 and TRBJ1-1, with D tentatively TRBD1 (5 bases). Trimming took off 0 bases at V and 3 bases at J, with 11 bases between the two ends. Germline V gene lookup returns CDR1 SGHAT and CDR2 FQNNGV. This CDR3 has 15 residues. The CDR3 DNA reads TGTGCCAGCAGCTTAGACCCCGGCAGGGACACTGAAGCTTTCTTT. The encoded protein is CASSLDPGRDTEAFF.

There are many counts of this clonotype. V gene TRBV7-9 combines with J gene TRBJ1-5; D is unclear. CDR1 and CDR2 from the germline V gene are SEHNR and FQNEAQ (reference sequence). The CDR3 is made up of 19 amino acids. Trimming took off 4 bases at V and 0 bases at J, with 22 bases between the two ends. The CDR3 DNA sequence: TGTGCCAGCAGCTCTAGCGTGGGGTCGGCAGAAAATAGCAATCAGCCCCAGCATTTT. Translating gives CASSSSVGSAENSNQPQHF.

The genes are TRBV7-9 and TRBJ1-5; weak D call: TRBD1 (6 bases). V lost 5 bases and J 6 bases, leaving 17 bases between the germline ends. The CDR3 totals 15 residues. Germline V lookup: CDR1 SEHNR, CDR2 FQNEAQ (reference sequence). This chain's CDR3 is CASSPGWGQSQPQHF. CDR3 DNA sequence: TGTGCCAGCAGCCCAGGCTGGGGGCAAAGTCAGCCCCAGCATTTT.

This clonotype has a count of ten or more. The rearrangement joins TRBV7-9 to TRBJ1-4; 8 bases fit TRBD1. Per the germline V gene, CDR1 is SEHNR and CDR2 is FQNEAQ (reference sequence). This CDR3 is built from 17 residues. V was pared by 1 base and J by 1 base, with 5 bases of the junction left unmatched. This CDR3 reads CASSLVAGGLTNEKLFF. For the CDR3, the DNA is TGTGCCAGCAGCTTAGTGGCAGGGGGCTTAACTAATGAAAAACTGTTTTTT.

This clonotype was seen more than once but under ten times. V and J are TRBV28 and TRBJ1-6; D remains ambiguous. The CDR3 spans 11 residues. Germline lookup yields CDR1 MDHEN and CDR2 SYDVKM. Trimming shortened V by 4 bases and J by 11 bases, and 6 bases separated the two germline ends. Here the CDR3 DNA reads TGTGCCAGCAGTTACGCCCCACCCCTCCACTTT. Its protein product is CASSYAPPLHF.

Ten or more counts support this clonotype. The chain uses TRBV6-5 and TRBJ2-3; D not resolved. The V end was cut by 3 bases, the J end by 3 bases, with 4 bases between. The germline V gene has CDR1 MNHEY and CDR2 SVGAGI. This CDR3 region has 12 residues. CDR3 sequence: CASSYGTDTQYF. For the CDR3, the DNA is TGTGCCAGCAGTTATGGAACAGATACGCAGTATTTT.

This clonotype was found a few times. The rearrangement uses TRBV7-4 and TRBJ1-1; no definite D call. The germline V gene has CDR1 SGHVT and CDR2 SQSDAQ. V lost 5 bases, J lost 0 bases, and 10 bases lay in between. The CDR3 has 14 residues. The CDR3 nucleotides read TGTGCCAGCAGCGCCCCAGATTTGAACACTGAAGCTTTCTTT. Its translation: CASSAPDLNTEAFF.

CDR3 DNA sequence: TGTGCCAGCAGTCCGACAGGGTGGGGTTCACCCCTCCACTTT. Translation: CASSPTGWGSPLHF. The chain couples TRBV27 to TRBJ1-6, with 7 bases identical to TRBD1. Germline CDR1 MNHEY, CDR2 SMNVEV (reference sequence). CDR3 size: 14 residues. The ends lost 5 bases at V and 9 bases at J; junction bases unmatched: 7.

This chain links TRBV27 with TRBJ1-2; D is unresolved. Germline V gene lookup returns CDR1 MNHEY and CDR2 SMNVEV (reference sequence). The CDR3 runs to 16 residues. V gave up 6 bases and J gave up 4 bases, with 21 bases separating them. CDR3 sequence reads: CASSNRDTIGIYGYTF. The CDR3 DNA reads TGTGCCAGCAGCAACCGAGACACGATTGGGATCTATGGCTACACCTTC.

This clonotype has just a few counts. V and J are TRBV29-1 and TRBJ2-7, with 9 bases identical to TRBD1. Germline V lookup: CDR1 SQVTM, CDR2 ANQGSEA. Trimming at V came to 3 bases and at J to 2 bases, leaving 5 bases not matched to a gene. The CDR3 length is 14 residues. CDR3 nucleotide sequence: TGCAGCGTTGACCCCGGGACAGGGACCTACGAGCAGTACTTC. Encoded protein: CSVDPGTGTYEQYF.